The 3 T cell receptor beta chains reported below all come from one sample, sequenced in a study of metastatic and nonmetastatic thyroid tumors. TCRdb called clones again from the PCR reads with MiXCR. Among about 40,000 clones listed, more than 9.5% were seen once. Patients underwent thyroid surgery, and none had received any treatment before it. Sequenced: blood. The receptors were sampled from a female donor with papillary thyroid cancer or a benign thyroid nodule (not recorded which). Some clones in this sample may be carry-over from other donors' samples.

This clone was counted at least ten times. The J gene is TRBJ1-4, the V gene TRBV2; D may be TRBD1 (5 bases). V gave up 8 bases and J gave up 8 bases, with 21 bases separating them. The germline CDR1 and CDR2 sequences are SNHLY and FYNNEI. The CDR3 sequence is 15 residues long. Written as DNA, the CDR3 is TGTGCCAGCGCTGGAGGGGATCTCAACCCGGAAAAACTGTTTTTT. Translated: CASAGGDLNPEKLFF.

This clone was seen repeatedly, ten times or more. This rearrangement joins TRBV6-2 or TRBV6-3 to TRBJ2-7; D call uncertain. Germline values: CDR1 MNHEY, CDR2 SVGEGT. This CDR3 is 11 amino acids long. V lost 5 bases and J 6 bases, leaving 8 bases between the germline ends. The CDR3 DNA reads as TGTGCCAGCAGTCGCCTTACCGAGCAGTACTTC. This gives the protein CASSRLTEQYF.

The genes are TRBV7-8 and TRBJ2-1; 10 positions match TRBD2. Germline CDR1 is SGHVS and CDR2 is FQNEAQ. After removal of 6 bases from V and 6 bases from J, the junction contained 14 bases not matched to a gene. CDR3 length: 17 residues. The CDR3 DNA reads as TGTGCCAGCAGTCGAGGGGGGTGGACTAGCGGAAGCAATGAGCAGTTCTTC. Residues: CASSRGGWTSGSNEQFF.